This T cell receptor (beta chain) was recovered during a study of regulatory T cells in long-lasting Graves disease. Study-wide findings and caveats: There was favoring of TRBV28, TRBJ1-2 and TRBJ2-5 in persistent disease. Accuracy could have been hurt by small sample size.

The TCR beta library used iRepertoire HTBI primers with Arm-PCR amplification of CDR3. TCRdb itself ran the multiplex PCR reads through MiXCR, one entry per CDR3 protein. The data contain 450,000 to 650,000 distinct CDR3 sequences, more than 15% of them singletons. Details on this clonotype: Its antigen remains unknown.

Trimming took off 8 bases at V and 4 bases at J, with 9 bases between the two ends. Germline V CDR1 and CDR2: SGHTA, FQGNSA. This CDR3 spans 12 amino acids. Time point specified: newly diagnosed GD, antithyroid drugs for less than 3 months. Scientists built the TCR library using RNA that was extracted from PBMCs. The data were also submitted as part of a second study, on T cells in Graves' hyperthyroidism and ophthalmopathy. That paper states: These patients, aged 18 to 65, had recently diagnosed hyperthyroidism lasting under 2 months. Blood also carried most thyroid clonotypes expanded above 0.001.

The clonotype originates from a woman aged 40 to 65 with Graves disease. The input for sequencing was peripheral blood mononuclear cells (PBMCs), taken at new diagnosis, from a patient treated with antithyroid drugs. The chain links TRBV7-2 to TRBJ1-5, with a tentative D call TRBD1 (6 bases). This CDR3 is CASGQTNQPQHF. Written as DNA, the CDR3 is TGTGCCAGCGGACAGACTAATCAGCCCCAGCATTTT.